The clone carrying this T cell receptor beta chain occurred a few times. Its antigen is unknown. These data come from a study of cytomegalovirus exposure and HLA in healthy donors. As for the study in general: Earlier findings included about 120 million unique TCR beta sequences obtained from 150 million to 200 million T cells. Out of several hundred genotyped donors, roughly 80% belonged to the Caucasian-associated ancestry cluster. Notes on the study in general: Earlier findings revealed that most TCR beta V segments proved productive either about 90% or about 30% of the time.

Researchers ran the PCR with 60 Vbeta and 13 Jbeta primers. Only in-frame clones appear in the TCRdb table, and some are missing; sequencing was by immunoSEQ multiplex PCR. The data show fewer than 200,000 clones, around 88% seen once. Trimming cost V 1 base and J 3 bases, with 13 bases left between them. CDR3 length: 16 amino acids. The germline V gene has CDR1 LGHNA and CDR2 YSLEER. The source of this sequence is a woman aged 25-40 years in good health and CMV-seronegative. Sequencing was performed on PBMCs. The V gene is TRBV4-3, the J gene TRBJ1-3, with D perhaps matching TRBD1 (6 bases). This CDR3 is CASSQVTAGDGNTIYF. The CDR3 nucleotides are TGCGCCAGCAGCCAAGTAACGGCAGGGGATGGAAACACCATATATTTT.